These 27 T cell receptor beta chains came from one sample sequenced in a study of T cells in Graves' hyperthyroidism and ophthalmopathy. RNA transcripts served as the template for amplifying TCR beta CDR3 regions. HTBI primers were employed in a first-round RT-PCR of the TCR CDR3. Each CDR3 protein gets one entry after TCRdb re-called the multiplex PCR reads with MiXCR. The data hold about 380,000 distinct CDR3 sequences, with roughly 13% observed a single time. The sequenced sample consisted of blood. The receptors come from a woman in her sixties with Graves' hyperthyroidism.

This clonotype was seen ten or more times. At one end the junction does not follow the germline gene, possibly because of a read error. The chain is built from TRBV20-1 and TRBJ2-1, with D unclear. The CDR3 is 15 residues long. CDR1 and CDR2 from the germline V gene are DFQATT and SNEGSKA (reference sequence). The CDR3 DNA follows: TGCAGTGCGAGAGCTAGGGAAAGCCGCTACAATGAGCAGTTCTTC. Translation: CSARARESRYNEQFF.

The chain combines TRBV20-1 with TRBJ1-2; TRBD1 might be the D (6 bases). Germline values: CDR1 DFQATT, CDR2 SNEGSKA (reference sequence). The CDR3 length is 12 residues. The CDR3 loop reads CMIGQLHYGYTF. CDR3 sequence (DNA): TGCATGATCGGACAGCTACACTATGGCTACACCTTC.

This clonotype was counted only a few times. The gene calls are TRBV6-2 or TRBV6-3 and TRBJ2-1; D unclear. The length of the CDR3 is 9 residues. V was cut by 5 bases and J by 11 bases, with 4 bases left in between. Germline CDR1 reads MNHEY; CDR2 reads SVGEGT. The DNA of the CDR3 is TGTGCCAGCAGTACCCAGCAGTTCTTC. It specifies CASSTQQFF.

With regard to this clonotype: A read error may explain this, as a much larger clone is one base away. Here the CDR3 reads CASSPSGESECF. CDR3 nucleotide sequence: TGTGCCAGCAGCCCCTCGGGGGAATCGGAGTGCTTC. The gene calls are TRBV2 and TRBJ2-1; weak D call: TRBD2 (6 bases). The CDR3 is made up of 12 amino acids. The V gene's germline CDR1 is SNHLY and CDR2 FYNNEI.

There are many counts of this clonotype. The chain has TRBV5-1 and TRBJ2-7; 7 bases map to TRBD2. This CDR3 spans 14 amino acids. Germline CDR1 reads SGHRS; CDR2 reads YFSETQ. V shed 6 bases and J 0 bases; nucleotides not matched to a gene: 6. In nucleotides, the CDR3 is TGCGCCAGCACCTCGGGACTAAGCTCCTACGAGCAGTACTTC. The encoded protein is CASTSGLSSYEQYF. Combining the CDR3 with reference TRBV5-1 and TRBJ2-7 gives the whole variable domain KAGVTQTPRYLIKTRGQQVTLSCSPISGHRSVSWYQQTPGQGLQFLFEYFSETQRNKGNFPGRFSGRQFSNSRSEMNVSTLELGDSALYLCASTSGLSSYEQYFGPGTRLTVT.

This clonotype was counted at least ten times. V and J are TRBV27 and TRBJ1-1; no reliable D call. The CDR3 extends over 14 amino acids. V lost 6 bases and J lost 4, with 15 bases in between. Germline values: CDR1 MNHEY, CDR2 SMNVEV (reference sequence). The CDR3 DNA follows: TGTGCCAGCAGCTCCGCCGGGAGGAGCACTGAAGCTTTCTTT. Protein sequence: CASSSAGRSTEAFF.

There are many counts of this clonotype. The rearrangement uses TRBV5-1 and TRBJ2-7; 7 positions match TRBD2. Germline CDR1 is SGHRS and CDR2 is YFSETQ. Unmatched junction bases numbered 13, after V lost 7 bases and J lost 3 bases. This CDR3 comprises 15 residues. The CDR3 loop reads CASQPGGGTNYEQYF. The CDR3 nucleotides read TGCGCCAGCCAGCCGGGGGGAGGGACCAACTACGAGCAGTACTTC.

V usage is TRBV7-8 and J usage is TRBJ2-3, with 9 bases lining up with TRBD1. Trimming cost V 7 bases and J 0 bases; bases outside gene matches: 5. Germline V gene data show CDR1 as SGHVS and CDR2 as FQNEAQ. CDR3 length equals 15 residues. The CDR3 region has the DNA TGTGCCAGCACCCCCGGGACAGGGAGCACAGATACGCAGTATTTT. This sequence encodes CASTPGTGSTDTQYF.

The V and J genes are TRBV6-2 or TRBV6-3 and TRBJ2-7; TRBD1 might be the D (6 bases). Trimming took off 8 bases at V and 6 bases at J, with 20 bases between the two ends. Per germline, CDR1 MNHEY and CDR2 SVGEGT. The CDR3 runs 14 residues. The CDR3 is CASRKDSSFAEQYF. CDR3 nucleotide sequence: TGTGCCAGCCGAAAGGACAGTTCCTTTGCCGAGCAGTACTTC.

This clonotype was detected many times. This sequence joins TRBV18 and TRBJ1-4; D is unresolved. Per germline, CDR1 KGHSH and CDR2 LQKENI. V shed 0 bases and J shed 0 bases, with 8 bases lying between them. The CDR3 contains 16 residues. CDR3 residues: CASSPPGGPTNEKLFF. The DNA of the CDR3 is TGTGCCAGCTCACCACCCGGCGGTCCAACTAATGAAAAACTGTTTTTT.

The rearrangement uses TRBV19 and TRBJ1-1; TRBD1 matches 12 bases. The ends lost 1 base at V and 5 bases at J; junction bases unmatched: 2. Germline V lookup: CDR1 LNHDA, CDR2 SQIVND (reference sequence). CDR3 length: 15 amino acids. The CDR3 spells CASSIGDRGRTEAFF. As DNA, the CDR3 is TGTGCCAGTAGTATAGGGGACAGGGGGCGGACTGAAGCTTTCTTT.

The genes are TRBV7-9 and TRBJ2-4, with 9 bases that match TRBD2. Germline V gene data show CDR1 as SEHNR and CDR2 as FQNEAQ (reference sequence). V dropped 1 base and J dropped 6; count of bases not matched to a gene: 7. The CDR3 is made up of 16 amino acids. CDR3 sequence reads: CASSLEASGMGNIQYF. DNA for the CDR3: TGTGCCAGCAGCTTAGAGGCTAGCGGGATGGGAAACATTCAGTACTTC.

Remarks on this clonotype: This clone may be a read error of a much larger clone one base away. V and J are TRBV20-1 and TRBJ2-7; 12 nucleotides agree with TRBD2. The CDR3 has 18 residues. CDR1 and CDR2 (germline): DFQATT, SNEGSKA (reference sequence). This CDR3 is CSARDLVTSGSRNYGQYF. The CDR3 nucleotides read TGCAGTGCTAGAGATCTCGTGACTAGCGGGAGTCGGAACTACGGGCAGTACTTC.

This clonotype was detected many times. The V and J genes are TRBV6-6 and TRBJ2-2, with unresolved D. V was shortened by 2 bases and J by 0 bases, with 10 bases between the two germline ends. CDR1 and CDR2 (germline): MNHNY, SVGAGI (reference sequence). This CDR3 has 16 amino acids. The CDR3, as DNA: TGTGCCAGCAGTTACGGAGTAGCTACGAACACCGGGGAGCTGTTTTTT. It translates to CASSYGVATNTGELFF.

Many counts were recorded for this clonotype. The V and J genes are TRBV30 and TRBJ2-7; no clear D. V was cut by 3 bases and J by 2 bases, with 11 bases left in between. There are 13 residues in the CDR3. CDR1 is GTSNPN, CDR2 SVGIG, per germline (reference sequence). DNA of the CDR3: TGTGCCTGGAGAAGTTGGGAAGCCTACGAGCAGTACTTC. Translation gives CAWRSWEAYEQYF.

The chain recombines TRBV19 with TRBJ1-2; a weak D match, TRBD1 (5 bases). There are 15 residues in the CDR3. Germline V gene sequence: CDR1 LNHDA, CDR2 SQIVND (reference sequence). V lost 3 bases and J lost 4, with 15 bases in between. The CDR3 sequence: CASSILSGRAYGYTF. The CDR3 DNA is TGTGCCAGTAGTATTTTATCTGGCAGGGCCTATGGCTACACCTTC.

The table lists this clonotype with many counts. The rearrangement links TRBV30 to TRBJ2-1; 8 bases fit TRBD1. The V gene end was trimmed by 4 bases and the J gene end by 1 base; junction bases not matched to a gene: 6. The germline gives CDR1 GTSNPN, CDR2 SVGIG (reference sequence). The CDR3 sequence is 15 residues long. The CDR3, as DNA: TGTGCCTGGATGCTAGGACAGGGATCCTACAATGAGCAGTTCTTC. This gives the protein CAWMLGQGSYNEQFF.

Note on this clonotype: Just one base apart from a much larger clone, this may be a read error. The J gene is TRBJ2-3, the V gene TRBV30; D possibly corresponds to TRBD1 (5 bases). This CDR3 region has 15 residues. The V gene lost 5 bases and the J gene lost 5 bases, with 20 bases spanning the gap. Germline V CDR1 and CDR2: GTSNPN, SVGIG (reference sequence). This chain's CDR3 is CAWGKRGSFIDTQYF. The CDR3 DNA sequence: TGTGCCTGGGGTAAAAGGGGCAGTTTCATAGATACGCAGTATTTT.

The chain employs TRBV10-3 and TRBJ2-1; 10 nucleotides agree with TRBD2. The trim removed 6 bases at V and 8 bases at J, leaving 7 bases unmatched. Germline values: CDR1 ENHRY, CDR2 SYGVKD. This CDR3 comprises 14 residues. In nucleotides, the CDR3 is TGTGCCATCAGAAGTAGCGGGAGGTCCGATGAGCAGTTCTTC. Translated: CAIRSSGRSDEQFF.

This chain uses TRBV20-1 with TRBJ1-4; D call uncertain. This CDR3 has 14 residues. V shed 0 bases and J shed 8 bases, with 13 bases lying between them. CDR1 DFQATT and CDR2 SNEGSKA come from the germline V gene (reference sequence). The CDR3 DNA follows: TGCAGTGCTAGAGATTACGGGGTCGGGGAAAAACTGTTTTTT. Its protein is CSARDYGVGEKLFF.

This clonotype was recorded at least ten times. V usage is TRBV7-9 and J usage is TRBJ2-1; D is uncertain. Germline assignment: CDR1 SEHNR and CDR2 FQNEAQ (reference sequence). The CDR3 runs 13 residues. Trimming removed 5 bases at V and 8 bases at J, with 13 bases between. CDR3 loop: CASSRRVEDEQFF. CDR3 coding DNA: TGTGCCAGCAGCCGCCGGGTTGAGGATGAGCAGTTCTTC.

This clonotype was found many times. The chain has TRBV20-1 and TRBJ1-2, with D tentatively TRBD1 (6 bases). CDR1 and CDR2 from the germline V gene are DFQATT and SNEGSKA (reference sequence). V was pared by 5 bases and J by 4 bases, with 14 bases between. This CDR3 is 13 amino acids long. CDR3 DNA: TGCAGTGCTTTGACAGGAAGGAGCTATGGCTACACCTTC. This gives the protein CSALTGRSYGYTF.

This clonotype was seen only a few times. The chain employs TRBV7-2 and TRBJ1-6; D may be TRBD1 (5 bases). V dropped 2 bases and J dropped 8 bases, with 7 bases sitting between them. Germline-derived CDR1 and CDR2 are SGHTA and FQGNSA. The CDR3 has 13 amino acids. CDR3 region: CASSLTGHSPLHF. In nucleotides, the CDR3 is TGTGCCAGCAGCTTAACAGGTCATTCACCCCTCCACTTT.

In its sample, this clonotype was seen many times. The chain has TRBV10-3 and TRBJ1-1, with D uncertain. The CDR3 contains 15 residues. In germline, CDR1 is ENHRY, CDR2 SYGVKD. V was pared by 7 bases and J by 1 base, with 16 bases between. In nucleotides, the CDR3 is TGTGCCATCACTCCCTCCAGGTTGGGGAACACTGAAGCTTTCTTT. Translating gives CAITPSRLGNTEAFF.

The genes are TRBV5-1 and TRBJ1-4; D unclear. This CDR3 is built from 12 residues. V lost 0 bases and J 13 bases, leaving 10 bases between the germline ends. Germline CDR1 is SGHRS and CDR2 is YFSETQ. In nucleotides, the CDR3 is TGCGCCAGCAGCTTGGAGGCTGGCGTACTGTTTTTT. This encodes CASSLEAGVLFF.

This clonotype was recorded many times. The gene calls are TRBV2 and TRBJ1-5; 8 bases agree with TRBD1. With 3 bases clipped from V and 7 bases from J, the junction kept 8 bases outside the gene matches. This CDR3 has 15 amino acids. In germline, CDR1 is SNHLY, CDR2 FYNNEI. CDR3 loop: CASSEGQGASQPQHF. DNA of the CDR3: TGTGCCAGCAGTGAGGGGCAGGGGGCGAGCCAGCCCCAGCATTTT.

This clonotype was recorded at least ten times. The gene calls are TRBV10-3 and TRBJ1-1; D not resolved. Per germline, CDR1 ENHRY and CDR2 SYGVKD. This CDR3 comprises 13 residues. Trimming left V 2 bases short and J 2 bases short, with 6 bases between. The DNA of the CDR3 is TGTGCCATCAGTGAGAACAAAAACACTGAAGCTTTCTTT. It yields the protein CAISENKNTEAFF.